This T cell receptor (beta chain) is from a study of T cell responses to AZD1222 COVID-19 vaccine. Unmatched junction bases numbered 10, after V lost 2 bases and J lost 7 bases. The CDR3 has 15 residues. Per germline, CDR1 GTSNPN and CDR2 SVGIG (reference sequence). Only in-frame clones appear in the TCRdb table, and some are missing; sequencing was by immunoSEQ multiplex PCR. Altogether about 150,000 clones are present, 75% to 90% being singletons, with the ten largest covering over 8%. As concerns this clone: Its antigen is undetermined.

General study results and limits: Baseline serostatus was positive in only a handful of AZD1222 recipients.

The chain joins TRBV30 to TRBJ1-5; 8 nucleotides agree with TRBD1. The sequencing used peripheral blood, collected 28 days after the second AZD1222 dose. The sequence derives from an adult who received the AZD1222 COVID-19 vaccine. CDR3 nucleotides: TGTGCCTGGAGTCCCGACAGGGGCCTAGGACAGCCCCAGCATTTT. Its protein is CAWSPDRGLGQPQHF.